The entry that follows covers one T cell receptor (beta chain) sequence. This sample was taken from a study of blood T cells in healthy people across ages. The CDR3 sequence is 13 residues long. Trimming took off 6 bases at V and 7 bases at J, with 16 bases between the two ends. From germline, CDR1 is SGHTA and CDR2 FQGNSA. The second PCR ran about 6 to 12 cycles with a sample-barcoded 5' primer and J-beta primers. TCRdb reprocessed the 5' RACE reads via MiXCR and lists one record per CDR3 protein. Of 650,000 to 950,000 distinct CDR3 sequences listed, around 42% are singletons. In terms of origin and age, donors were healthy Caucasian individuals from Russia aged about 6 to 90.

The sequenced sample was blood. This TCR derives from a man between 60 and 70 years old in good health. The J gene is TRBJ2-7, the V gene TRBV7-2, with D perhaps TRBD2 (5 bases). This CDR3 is CASRSGHPGEQYF. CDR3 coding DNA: TGTGCCAGCAGGTCTGGGCACCCGGGAGAGCAGTACTTC.